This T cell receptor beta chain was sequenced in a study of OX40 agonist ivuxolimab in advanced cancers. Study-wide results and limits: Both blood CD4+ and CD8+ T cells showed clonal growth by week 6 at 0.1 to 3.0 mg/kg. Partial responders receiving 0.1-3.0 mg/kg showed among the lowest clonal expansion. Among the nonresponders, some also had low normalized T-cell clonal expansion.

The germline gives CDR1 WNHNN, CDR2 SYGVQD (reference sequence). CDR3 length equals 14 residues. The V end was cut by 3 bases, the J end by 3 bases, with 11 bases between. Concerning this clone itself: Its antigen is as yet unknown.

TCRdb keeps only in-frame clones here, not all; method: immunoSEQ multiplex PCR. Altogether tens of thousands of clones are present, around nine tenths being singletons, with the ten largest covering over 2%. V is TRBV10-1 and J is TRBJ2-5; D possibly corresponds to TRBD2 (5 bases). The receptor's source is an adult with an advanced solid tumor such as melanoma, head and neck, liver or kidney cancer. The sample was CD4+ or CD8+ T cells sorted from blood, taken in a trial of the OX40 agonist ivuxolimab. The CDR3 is CASSEGGSEETQYF. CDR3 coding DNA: TGCGCCAGCAGTGAAGGCGGTAGCGAAGAGACCCAGTACTTC.